This T cell receptor beta chain was documented in a study of PD-1 blockade in mismatch repair-deficient tumors. Sequenced by immunoSEQ multiplex PCR; TCRdb stores in-frame clones only, minus some. Of 49,000 or so clones in the sample, more than 65% were seen once. J gave up 7 bases and V 3 bases, and 4 bases lay outside the gene matches. Germline V CDR1 and CDR2: SGHTA, FQGNSA. The CDR3 spans 15 residues. The TCR sequence derives from an adult with mismatch repair-deficient cancer. The gene calls are TRBV7-2 and TRBJ2-1; 12 bases agree with TRBD2. The specimen was peripheral blood, collected less than 21 weeks after starting pembrolizumab. The CDR3 region is CASSLTSGSENEQFF. The DNA of the CDR3 is TGTGCCAGCAGCTTGACTAGCGGGAGCGAGAATGAGCAGTTCTTC.